The 26 T cell receptor beta chains below were found in one sample sequenced in a study of control samples from healthy donors and cancer patients. Produced via immunoSEQ multiplex PCR; TCRdb's table is partial and in-frame only. Seen here are roughly 48,000 clones, approximately 89% observed once, and the top ten hold 20% to 25%. Material for sequencing was PBMCs. These receptors came from a woman aged 40-49 years with head and neck cancer.

The V and J genes are TRBV10-3 and TRBJ1-3; tentative D call: TRBD1 (5 bases). Trimming took 4 bases from V and 0 from J, leaving 10 bases between them. The CDR3 totals 15 residues. CDR1 is ENHRY, CDR2 SYGVKD, per germline. As DNA, the CDR3 is TGTGCCATCAGTGTTGGGGGGGTCTCTGGAAACACCATATATTTT. Translation gives CAISVGGVSGNTIYF.

The V call is TRBV2, the J call TRBJ2-5; 10 bases agree with TRBD2. This CDR3 has 15 amino acids. Trimming removed 2 bases from V and 2 bases from J; junction bases left unmatched: 2. The V gene's germline CDR1 is SNHLY and CDR2 FYNNEI. The CDR3 loop reads CASSELAGGQETQYF. In DNA, the CDR3 is TGTGCCAGCAGTGAATTAGCGGGGGGACAAGAGACCCAGTACTTC.

V is TRBV5-1 and J is TRBJ2-5, with a weak D call TRBD2 (6 bases). The CDR3 is 14 amino acids. Trimming shortened V by 4 bases and J by 5 bases, and 15 bases separated the two germline ends. Germline V gene sequence: CDR1 SGHRS, CDR2 YFSETQ. The CDR3 region has the DNA TGCGCCAGCAGCCCGCGGGACTCCGCGGAGACCCAGTACTTC. It translates to CASSPRDSAETQYF.

This chain joins TRBV4-1 and TRBJ2-4; 9 nucleotides line up with TRBD2. The CDR3 has 18 amino acids. The germline V gene has CDR1 MGHRA and CDR2 YSYEKL. The V and J ends lost 0 bases and 0 bases, in that order; junction bases with no gene match: 6. CDR3 sequence reads: CASSQESVAGVAKNIQYF. For the CDR3, the DNA is TGCGCCAGCAGCCAAGAATCGGTAGCGGGGGTAGCCAAAAACATTCAGTACTTC.

J is TRBJ1-2 and V is TRBV6-5, with D unresolved. CDR3 length: 15 residues. Germline lookup yields CDR1 MNHEY and CDR2 SVGAGI. The V gene lost 6 bases and the J gene lost 5 bases, with 19 bases spanning the gap. As DNA, the CDR3 is TGTGCCAGCAGCAAATGGAGTACGATGCTGTATGGCTACACCTTC. Translated: CASSKWSTMLYGYTF.

The chain has TRBV7-3 and TRBJ2-1; D tentatively reads TRBD1 or TRBD2 (5 bases each). V was shortened by 1 base and J by 2 bases, with 12 bases between the two germline ends. Germline CDR1 SGHTA, CDR2 FQGTGA. The CDR3 length is 16 residues. For the CDR3, the DNA is TGTGCCAGCAGCTTAAGGGGACCCCCCACCTACAATGAGCAGTTCTTC. It translates to CASSLRGPPTYNEQFF.

The rearrangement uses TRBV11-3 and TRBJ2-7, with D tentatively TRBD1 or TRBD2 (5 bases each). The V gene's germline CDR1 is SGHNT and CDR2 YENEEA. V was shortened by 5 bases and J by 2 bases, with 10 bases between the two germline ends. The CDR3 loop spans 13 amino acids. CDR3 sequence reads: CASSPGTAYEQYF. The CDR3 coding sequence is TGTGCCAGCAGCCCAGGGACGGCCTACGAGCAGTACTTC. Based on the CDR3 plus reference TRBV11-3 and TRBJ2-7, the full variable domain is EAGVVQSPRYKIIEKKQPVAFWCNPISGHNTLYWYLQNLGQGPELLIRYENEEAVDDSQLPKDRFSAERLKGVDSTLKIQPAELGDSAVYLCASSPGTAYEQYFGPGTRLTVT.

The chain carries TRBV18 and TRBJ1-4; D gene uncertain. The V end was cut by 3 bases, the J end by 0 bases, with 5 bases between. Germline V gives CDR1 KGHSH, CDR2 LQKENI. The CDR3 extends over 14 amino acids. CDR3 sequence: CASSPTTTNEKLFF. CDR3 nucleotides: TGTGCCAGCTCACCGACAACAACTAATGAAAAACTGTTTTTT.

The table lists this clone with a count of one. The rearrangement links TRBV27 to TRBJ1-1, with D possibly being TRBD1 (6 bases). The CDR3 loop spans 15 amino acids. The V end was cut by 5 bases, the J end by 1 base, with 14 bases between. The germline gives CDR1 MNHEY, CDR2 SMNVEV (reference sequence). The CDR3 nucleotides read TGTGCCAGCAGTAAGGTGGGGGCCCCGAACACTGAAGCTTTCTTT. Residues: CASSKVGAPNTEAFF.

The V and J genes are TRBV27 and TRBJ2-7; TRBD2 is a possible D gene (6 bases). The CDR3 consists of 15 residues. V was pared by 3 bases and J by 0 bases, with 12 bases between. Germline V lookup: CDR1 MNHEY, CDR2 SMNVEV (reference sequence). The CDR3 is CASSFGSGNSYEQYF. In DNA form, the CDR3 reads TGTGCCAGCAGTTTCGGTAGCGGAAACTCCTACGAGCAGTACTTC.

J is TRBJ2-3 and V is TRBV20-1; D gene ambiguous. CDR3 length: 11 amino acids. V was trimmed by 3 bases and J by 9 bases, leaving 10 bases between them. The germline V gene has CDR1 DFQATT and CDR2 SNEGSKA (reference sequence). The CDR3 sequence: CSARPSGTQYF. The CDR3, as DNA: TGCAGTGCTAGGCCCAGTGGGACGCAGTATTTT.

The chain combines TRBV9 with TRBJ1-6; D not resolved. V lost 0 bases, J lost 7 bases, and 5 bases lay in between. In germline, CDR1 is SGDLS, CDR2 YYNGEE. The CDR3 runs 13 residues. The CDR3 DNA is TGTGCCAGCAGCGTAGATGCGAATTCACCCCTCCACTTT. This sequence encodes CASSVDANSPLHF. The entire variable domain, with the rest obtained from reference TRBV9 and TRBJ1-6, is as follows: DSGVTQTPKHLITATGQRVTLRCSPRSGDLSVYWYQQSLDQGLQFLIQYYNGEERAKGNILERFSAQQFPDLHSELNLSSLELGDSALYFCASSVDANSPLHFGNGTRLTVT.

The V and J genes are TRBV6-5 and TRBJ2-1; D gene ambiguous. The V end was cut by 2 bases, the J end by 10 bases, with 12 bases between. The CDR3 runs 13 residues. Germline-derived CDR1 and CDR2 are MNHEY and SVGAGI. Written as DNA, the CDR3 is TGTGCCAGCAGTTACGGGCTGAGATTAGAGCAGTTCTTC. This sequence encodes CASSYGLRLEQFF.

The genes are TRBV15 and TRBJ1-1; D gene uncertain. V shed 1 base and J shed 1 base, with 10 bases lying between them. The CDR3 spans 15 residues. Germline CDR1 and CDR2: LNHNV and YYDKDF (reference sequence). In DNA, the CDR3 is TGTGCCACCAGCAGAGGAGTGGCACCGAACACTGAAGCTTTCTTT. It specifies CATSRGVAPNTEAFF.

The chain recombines TRBV29-1 with TRBJ1-2; D call uncertain. This CDR3 spans 13 amino acids. Germline CDR1 reads SQVTM; CDR2 reads ANQGSEA. The ends were cut back, 3 bases at V and 0 bases at J, with 8 bases in the middle. The DNA for the CDR3 is TGCAGCGTTGAGCCGGATTCTAACTATGGCTACACCTTC. Amino acid sequence: CSVEPDSNYGYTF.

This clone was picked up a small number of times. The chain uses TRBV10-3 and TRBJ2-5; the match to TRBD2 covers 9 bases. V lost 0 bases to trimming and J lost 4 bases; unmatched junction nucleotides: 3. Per germline, CDR1 ENHRY and CDR2 SYGVKD. CDR3 size: 15 residues. The CDR3 loop is CAISESAGGLETQYF. In nucleotides, the CDR3 is TGTGCCATCAGTGAGTCTGCGGGGGGGTTAGAGACCCAGTACTTC.

The V and J genes are TRBV19 and TRBJ2-7, with D perhaps TRBD1 or TRBD2 (5 bases each). Germline CDR1 LNHDA, CDR2 SQIVND (reference sequence). With 3 bases removed from V and 5 bases from J, the gap between germline ends came to 14 bases. This CDR3 has 14 residues. The CDR3 reads CASSMGRENDEQYF. The CDR3 bases are TGTGCCAGTAGTATGGGCAGGGAGAACGACGAGCAGTACTTC.

The CDR3 nucleotides read TGTGCTAGTGGCCCCACAGATACGCAGTATTTT. Residues: CASGPTDTQYF. This sequence joins TRBV12-5 and TRBJ2-3; unclear D gene. CDR1 and CDR2 from the germline V gene are LGHNT and FRNRAP. This CDR3 region has 11 residues. V was clipped by 6 bases and J by 2 bases, with 3 bases between them.

This chain joins TRBV5-1 and TRBJ1-3; D may be TRBD1 (6 bases). The V gene lost 5 bases and the J gene lost 1 base, with 10 bases spanning the gap. The germline CDR1 and CDR2 sequences are SGHRS and YFSETQ. The length of the CDR3 is 14 residues. The CDR3: CASRTTGSGNTIYF. CDR3 sequence (DNA): TGCGCCAGCAGGACCACAGGGTCTGGAAACACCATATATTTT.

The V and J genes are TRBV2 and TRBJ1-4, with TRBD1 as a possible D gene (6 bases). CDR1 is SNHLY and CDR2 is FYNNEI in the germline V gene. V lost 6 bases, J lost 9 bases, and 11 bases lay in between. The CDR3 is 12 amino acids. This CDR3 reads CASSPGQKKLFF. CDR3 coding DNA: TGTGCCAGCAGCCCCGGACAGAAAAAACTGTTTTTT.

CDR3 nucleotides: TGTGCCACCACGACTAGCGGGAGCGCGGGAGAGACCCAGTACTTC. Translated, it gives CATTTSGSAGETQYF. V and J are TRBV6-5 and TRBJ2-5; TRBD2 matches 12 bases. Germline CDR1 and CDR2: MNHEY and SVGAGI. The junction had 10 bases not matched to a gene; V was cut back by 10 bases and J by 4 bases. The CDR3 contains 15 residues.

The V gene is TRBV2, the J gene TRBJ1-2; 7 positions agree with TRBD1. The V and J ends lost 3 bases and 8 bases, in that order; junction bases with no gene match: 6. CDR3 length: 13 amino acids. Germline V gene lookup returns CDR1 SNHLY and CDR2 FYNNEI. Here the CDR3 reads CASSDYRGGGYTF. In DNA form, the CDR3 reads TGTGCCAGCAGTGATTACAGGGGAGGAGGCTACACCTTC.

The chain uses TRBV29-1 and TRBJ1-1, with D perhaps matching TRBD1 (5 bases). Trimming took 0 bases from V and 6 from J, leaving 14 bases between them. Germline V lookup: CDR1 SQVTM, CDR2 ANQGSEA. The CDR3 covers 14 residues. CDR3: CSVEDQGQGPEAFF. In DNA form, the CDR3 reads TGCAGCGTTGAAGATCAGGGCCAGGGCCCTGAAGCTTTCTTT.

The chain uses TRBV6-6 and TRBJ1-5, with TRBD1 matching over 7 bases. Germline V gene sequence: CDR1 MNHNY, CDR2 SVGAGI (reference sequence). The CDR3 covers 19 residues. V was pared by 6 bases and J by 1 base, with 18 bases of the junction left unmatched. The CDR3 DNA reads as TGTGCCAGCAGACGAACCGGGACAGTGCCCCTTAGGAGCAATCAGCCCCAGCATTTT. As protein: CASRRTGTVPLRSNQPQHF.

V is TRBV19 and J is TRBJ1-1; TRBD1 agrees at 8 bases. The V gene end was trimmed by 5 bases and the J gene end by 0 bases; junction bases not matched to a gene: 2. CDR3 length: 14 residues. CDR1 and CDR2 (germline): LNHDA, SQIVND (reference sequence). The chain's CDR3 is CASSLTGVNTEAFF. DNA for the CDR3: TGTGCCAGTAGTCTGACAGGGGTGAACACTGAAGCTTTCTTT.

V and J are TRBV6-6 and TRBJ2-7, with 8 positions matching TRBD2. Trimming removed 2 bases from V and 0 bases from J; junction bases left unmatched: 6. This CDR3 is 16 amino acids long. Germline CDR1 is MNHNY and CDR2 is SVGAGI (reference sequence). The CDR3 protein is CASSYETSESSYEQYF. CDR3 nucleotides: TGTGCCAGCAGTTACGAGACTAGCGAAAGCTCCTACGAGCAGTACTTC.